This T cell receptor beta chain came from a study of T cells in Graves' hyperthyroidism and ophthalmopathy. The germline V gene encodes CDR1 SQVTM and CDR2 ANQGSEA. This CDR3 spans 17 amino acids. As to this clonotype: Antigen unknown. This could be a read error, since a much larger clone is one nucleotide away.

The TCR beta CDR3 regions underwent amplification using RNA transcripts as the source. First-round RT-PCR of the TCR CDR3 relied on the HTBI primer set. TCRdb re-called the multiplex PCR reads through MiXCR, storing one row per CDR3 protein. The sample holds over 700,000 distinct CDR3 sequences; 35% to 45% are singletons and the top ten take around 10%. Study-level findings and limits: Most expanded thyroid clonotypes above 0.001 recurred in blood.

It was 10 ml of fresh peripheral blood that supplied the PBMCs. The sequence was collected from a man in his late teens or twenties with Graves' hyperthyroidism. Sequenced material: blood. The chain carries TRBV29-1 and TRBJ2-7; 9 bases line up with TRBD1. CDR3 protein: CSVESPPGTGTPYGQYF. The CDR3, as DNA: TGCAGCGTTGAATCTCCTCCCGGGACAGGGACACCCTACGGGCAGTACTTC.